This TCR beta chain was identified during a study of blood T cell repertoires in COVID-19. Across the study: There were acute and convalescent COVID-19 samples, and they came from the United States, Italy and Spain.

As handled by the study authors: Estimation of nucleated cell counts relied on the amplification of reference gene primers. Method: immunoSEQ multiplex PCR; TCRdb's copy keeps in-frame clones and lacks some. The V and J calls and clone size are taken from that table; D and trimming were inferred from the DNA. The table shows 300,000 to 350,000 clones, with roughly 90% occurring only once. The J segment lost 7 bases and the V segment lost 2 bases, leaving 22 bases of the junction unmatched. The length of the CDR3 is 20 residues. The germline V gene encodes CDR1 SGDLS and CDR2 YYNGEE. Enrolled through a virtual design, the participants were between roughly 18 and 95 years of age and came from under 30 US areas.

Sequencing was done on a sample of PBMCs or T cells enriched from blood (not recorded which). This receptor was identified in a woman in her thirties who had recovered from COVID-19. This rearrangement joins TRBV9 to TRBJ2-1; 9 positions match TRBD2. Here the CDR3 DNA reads TGTGCCAGCAGCGTCCTACCCCCCTTAGCGGGAGAGATGGTTAGGAATGAGCAGTTCTTC. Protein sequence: CASSVLPPLAGEMVRNEQFF.